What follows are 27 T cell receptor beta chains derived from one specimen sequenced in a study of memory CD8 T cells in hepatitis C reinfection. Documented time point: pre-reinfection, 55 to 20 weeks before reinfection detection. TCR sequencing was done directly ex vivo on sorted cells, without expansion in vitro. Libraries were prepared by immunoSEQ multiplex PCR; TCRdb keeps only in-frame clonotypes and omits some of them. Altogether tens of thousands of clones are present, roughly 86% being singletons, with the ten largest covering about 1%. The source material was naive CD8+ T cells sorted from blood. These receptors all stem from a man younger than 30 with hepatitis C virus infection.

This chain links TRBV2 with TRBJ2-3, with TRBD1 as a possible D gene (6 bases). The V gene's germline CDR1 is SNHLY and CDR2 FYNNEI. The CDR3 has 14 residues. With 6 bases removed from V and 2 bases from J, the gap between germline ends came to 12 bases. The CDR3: CASSTGFSTDTQYF. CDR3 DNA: TGTGCCAGCAGCACAGGGTTCTCCACAGATACGCAGTATTTT. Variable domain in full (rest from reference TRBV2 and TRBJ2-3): EPEVTQTPSHQVTQMGQEVILRCVPISNHLYFYWYRQILGQKVEFLVSFYNNEISEKSEIFDDQFSVERPDGSNFTLKIRSTKLEDSAMYFCASSTGFSTDTQYFGPGTRLTVL.

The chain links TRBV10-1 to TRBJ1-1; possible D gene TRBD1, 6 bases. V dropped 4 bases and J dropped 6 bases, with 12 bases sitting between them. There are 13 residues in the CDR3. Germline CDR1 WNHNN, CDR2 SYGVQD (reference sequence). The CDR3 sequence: CASSGAGGSEAFF. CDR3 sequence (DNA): TGCGCCAGCAGTGGAGCGGGGGGCTCTGAAGCTTTCTTT.

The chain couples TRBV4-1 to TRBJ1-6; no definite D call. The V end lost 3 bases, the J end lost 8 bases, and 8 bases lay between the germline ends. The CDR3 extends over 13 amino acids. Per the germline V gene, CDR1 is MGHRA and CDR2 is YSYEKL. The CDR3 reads CASSHRTDSPLHF. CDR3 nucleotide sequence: TGCGCCAGCAGCCACCGAACAGATTCACCCCTCCACTTT.

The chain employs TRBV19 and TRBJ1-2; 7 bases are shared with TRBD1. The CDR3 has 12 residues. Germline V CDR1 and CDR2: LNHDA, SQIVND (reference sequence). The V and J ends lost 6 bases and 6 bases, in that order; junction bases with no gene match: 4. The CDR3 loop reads CASRTGFNGYTF. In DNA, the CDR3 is TGTGCCAGTAGGACAGGGTTTAATGGCTACACCTTC.

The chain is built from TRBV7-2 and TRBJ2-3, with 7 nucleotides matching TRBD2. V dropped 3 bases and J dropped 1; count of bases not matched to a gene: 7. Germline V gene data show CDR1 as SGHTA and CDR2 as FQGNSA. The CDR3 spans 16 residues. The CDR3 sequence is CASSLDLAGGTDTQYF. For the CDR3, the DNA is TGTGCCAGCAGCTTGGATCTGGCGGGGGGCACAGATACGCAGTATTTT. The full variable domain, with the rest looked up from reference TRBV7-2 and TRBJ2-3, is GAGVSQSPSNKVTEKGKDVELRCDPISGHTALYWYRQSLGQGLEFLIYFQGNSAPDKSGLPSDRFSAERTGGSVSTLTIQRTQQEDSAVYLCASSLDLAGGTDTQYFGPGTRLTVL.

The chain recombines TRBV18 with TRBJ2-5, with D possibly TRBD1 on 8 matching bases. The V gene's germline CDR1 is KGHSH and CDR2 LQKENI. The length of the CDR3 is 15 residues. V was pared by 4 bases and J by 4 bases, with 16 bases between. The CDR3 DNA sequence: TGTGCCAGCTCACGCTTGGACAGGGAGGGAGAGACCCAGTACTTC. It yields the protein CASSRLDREGETQYF.

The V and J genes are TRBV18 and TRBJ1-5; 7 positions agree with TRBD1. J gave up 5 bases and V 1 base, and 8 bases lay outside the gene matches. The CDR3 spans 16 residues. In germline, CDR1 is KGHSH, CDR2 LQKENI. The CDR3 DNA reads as TGTGCCAGCTCACCACGCGACAGGGTTAACGATCAGCCCCAGCATTTT. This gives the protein CASSPRDRVNDQPQHF.

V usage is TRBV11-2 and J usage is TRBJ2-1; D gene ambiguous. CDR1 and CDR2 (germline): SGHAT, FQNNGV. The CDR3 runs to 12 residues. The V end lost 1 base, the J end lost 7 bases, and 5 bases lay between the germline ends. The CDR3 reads CASSLALNEQFF. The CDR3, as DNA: TGTGCCAGCAGCTTAGCCCTGAATGAGCAGTTCTTC. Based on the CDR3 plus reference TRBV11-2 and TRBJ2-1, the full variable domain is EAGVAQSPRYKIIEKRQSVAFWCNPISGHATLYWYQQILGQGPKLLIQFQNNGVVDDSQLPKDRFSAERLKGVDSTLKIQPAKLEDSAVYLCASSLALNEQFFGPGTRLTVL.

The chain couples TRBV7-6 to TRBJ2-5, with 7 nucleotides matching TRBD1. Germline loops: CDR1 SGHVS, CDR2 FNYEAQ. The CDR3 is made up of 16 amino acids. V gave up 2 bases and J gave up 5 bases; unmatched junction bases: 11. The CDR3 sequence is CASSLFSRDSMETQYF. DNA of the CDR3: TGTGCCAGCAGCTTATTCTCCCGGGACAGTATGGAGACCCAGTACTTC. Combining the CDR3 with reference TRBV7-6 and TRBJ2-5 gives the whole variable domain GAGVSQSPRYKVTKRGQDVALRCDPISGHVSLYWYRQALGQGPEFLTYFNYEAQQDKSGLPNDRFSAERPEGSISTLTIQRTEQRDSAMYRCASSLFSRDSMETQYFGPGTRLLVL.

CDR3 residues: CASRNPDRGLLETQYF. The CDR3 coding sequence is TGTGCCAGCAGAAACCCGGACAGGGGGCTTTTAGAGACCCAGTACTTC. The V gene is TRBV28, the J gene TRBJ2-5; 11 nucleotides agree with TRBD1. The CDR3 sequence is 16 residues long. The V gene's germline CDR1 is MDHEN and CDR2 SYDVKM. Trimming cost V 6 bases and J 4 bases; bases outside gene matches: 10.

The CDR3 reads CASSPVPGQKSYNEQFF. CDR3 nucleotides: TGTGCCAGCTCACCAGTACCGGGACAGAAATCCTACAATGAGCAGTTCTTC. The rearrangement links TRBV18 to TRBJ2-1; 7 bases fit TRBD1. The CDR3 has 17 amino acids. Germline CDR1 KGHSH, CDR2 LQKENI. V trimming: 2 bases; J trimming: 1 base; junction bases outside the gene matches: 8. Full variable domain (outside the CDR3, taken from reference TRBV18 and TRBJ2-1): NAGVMQNPRHLVRRRGQEARLRCSPMKGHSHVYWYRQLPEEGLKFMVYLQKENIIDESGMPKERFSAEFPKEGPSILRIQQVVRGDSAAYFCASSPVPGQKSYNEQFFGPGTRLTVL.

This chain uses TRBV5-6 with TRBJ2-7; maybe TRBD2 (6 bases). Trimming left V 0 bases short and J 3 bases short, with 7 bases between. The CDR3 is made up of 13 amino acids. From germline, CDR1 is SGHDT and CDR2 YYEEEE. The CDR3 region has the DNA TGTGCCAGCAGCTTGGGGGGGGTCTACGAGCAGTACTTC. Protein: CASSLGGVYEQYF.

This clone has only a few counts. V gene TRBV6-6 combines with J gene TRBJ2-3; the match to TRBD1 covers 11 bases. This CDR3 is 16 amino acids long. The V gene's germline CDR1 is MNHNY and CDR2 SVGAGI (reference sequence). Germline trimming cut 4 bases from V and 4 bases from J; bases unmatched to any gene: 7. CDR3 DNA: TGTGCCAGCAGTTTCTCCCCGGGACAGGGGGCAGATACGCAGTATTTT. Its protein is CASSFSPGQGADTQYF.

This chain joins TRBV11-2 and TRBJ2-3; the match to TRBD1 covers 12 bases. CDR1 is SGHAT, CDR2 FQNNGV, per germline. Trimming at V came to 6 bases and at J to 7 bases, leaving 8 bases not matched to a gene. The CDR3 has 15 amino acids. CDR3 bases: TGTGCCAGCAGTCTTACCGGGACAGGGGGCCATACGCAGTATTTT. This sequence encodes CASSLTGTGGHTQYF. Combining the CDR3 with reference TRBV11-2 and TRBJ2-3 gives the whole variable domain EAGVAQSPRYKIIEKRQSVAFWCNPISGHATLYWYQQILGQGPKLLIQFQNNGVVDDSQLPKDRFSAERLKGVDSTLKIQPAKLEDSAVYLCASSLTGTGGHTQYFGPGTRLTVL.

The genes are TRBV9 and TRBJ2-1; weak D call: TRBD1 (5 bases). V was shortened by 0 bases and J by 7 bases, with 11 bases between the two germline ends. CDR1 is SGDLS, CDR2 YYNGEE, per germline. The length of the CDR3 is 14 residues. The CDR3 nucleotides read TGTGCCAGCAGCGTAGGGGCCAGGGAAAATGAGCAGTTCTTC. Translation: CASSVGARENEQFF.

CDR3 residues: CASSLGGTGEQDEKLFF. The CDR3 DNA sequence: TGTGCCAGCAGCTTAGGTGGGACAGGGGAACAGGATGAAAAACTGTTTTTT. This sequence joins TRBV11-2 and TRBJ1-4; 10 bases are a match to TRBD1. V lost 1 base and J lost 6; bases outside the gene matches: 8. The CDR3 is made up of 17 amino acids. Germline V lookup: CDR1 SGHAT, CDR2 FQNNGV.

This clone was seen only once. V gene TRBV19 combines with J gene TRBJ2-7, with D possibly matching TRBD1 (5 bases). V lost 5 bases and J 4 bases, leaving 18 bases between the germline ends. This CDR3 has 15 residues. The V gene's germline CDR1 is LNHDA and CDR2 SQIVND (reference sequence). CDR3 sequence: CASSQGWTTGYEQYF. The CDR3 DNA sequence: TGTGCCAGTAGTCAGGGCTGGACGACCGGATACGAGCAGTACTTC.

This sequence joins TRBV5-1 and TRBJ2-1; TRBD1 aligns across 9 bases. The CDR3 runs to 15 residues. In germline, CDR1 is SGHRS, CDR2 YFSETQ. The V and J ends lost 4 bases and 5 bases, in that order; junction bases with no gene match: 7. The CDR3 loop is CASSIGQGNDNEQFF. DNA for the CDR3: TGCGCCAGCAGCATAGGACAGGGGAACGACAATGAGCAGTTCTTC.

The CDR3: CASSDPQERTYEQYF. The CDR3 DNA is TGTGCCAGCAGTGACCCACAGGAACGGACCTACGAGCAGTACTTC. V is TRBV6-1 and J is TRBJ2-7; possible D gene TRBD1, 5 bases. The CDR3 is 15 amino acids. V gave up 3 bases and J gave up 2 bases, with 14 bases separating them. From germline, CDR1 is MNHNS and CDR2 SASEGT.

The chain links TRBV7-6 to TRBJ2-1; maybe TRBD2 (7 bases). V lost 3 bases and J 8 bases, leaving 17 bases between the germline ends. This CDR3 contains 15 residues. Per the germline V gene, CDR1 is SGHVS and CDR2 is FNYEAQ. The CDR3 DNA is TGTGCCAGCAGCTTGGGGCGGGGGCTCATTTATGAGCAGTTCTTC. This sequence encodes CASSLGRGLIYEQFF.

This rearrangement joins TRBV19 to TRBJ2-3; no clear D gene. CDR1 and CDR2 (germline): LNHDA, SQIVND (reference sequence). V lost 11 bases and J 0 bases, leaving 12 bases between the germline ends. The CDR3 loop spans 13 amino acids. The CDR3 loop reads CASAVSSTDTQYF. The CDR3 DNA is TGTGCCTCGGCGGTATCTAGCACAGATACGCAGTATTTT. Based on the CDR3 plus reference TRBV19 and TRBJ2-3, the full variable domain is DGGITQSPKYLFRKEGQNVTLSCEQNLNHDAMYWYRQDPGQGLRLIYYSQIVNDFQKGDIAEGYSVSREKKESFPLTVTSAQKNPTAFYLCASAVSSTDTQYFGPGTRLTVL.

In DNA, the CDR3 is TGTGCCAGCAGTAAGAGAGGGGGGGAGCTGTTTTTT. It translates to CASSKRGGELFF. The chain joins TRBV6-5 to TRBJ2-2, with D possibly TRBD2 on 5 matching bases. This CDR3 region has 12 residues. Germline V lookup: CDR1 MNHEY, CDR2 SVGAGI. Trimming took 5 bases from V and 8 from J, leaving 9 bases between them.

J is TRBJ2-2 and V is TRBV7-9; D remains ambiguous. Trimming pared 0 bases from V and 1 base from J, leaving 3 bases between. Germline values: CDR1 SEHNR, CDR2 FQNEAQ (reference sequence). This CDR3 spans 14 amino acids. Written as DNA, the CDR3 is TGTGCCAGCAGCTTAGCACAGAACACCGGGGAGCTGTTTTTT. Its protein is CASSLAQNTGELFF.

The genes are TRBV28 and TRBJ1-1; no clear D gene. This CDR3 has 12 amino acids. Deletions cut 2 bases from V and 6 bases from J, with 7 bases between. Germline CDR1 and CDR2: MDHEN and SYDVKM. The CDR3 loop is CASSLGPAEAFF. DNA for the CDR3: TGTGCCAGCAGTTTAGGGCCGGCTGAAGCTTTCTTT.

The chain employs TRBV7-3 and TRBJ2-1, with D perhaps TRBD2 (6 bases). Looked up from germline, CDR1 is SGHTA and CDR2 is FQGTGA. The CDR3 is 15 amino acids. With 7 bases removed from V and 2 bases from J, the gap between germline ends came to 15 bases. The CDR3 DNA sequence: TGTGCCAGCACCCTACCGGGGACTCCCTACAATGAGCAGTTCTTC. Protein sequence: CASTLPGTPYNEQFF.

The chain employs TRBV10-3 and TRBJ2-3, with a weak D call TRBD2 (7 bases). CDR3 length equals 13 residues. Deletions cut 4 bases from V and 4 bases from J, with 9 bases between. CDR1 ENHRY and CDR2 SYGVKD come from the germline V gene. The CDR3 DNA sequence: TGTGCCATCAGTGGAGGGGGGGCAGATACGCAGTATTTT. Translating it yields CAISGGGADTQYF.

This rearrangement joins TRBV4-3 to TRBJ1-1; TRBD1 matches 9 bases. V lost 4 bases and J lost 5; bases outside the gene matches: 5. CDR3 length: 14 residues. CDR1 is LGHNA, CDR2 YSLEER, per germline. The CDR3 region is CASSPWTGATEAFF. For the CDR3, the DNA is TGCGCCAGCAGCCCTTGGACAGGGGCGACTGAAGCTTTCTTT.